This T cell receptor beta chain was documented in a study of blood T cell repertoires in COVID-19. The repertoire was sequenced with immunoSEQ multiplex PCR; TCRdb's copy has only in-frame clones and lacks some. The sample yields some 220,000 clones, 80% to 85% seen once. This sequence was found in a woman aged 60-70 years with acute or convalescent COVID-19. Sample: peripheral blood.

The DNA of the CDR3 is TGTGCCAGCAGCTTAGTAAGCGGACAGGGGATGAGGGAGCAGTACTTC. It yields the protein CASSLVSGQGMREQYF. V usage is TRBV7-2 and J usage is TRBJ2-7, with TRBD1 identical over 9 bases. This CDR3 is 16 amino acids long. J gave up 7 bases and V 1 base, and 11 bases lay outside the gene matches. CDR1 and CDR2 from the germline V gene are SGHTA and FQGNSA.